This TCR beta chain was observed in a study of T cell responses to AZD1222 COVID-19 vaccine. The CDR3 totals 17 residues. The ends lost 2 bases at V and 1 base at J; junction bases unmatched: 7. Looked up from germline, CDR1 is MGHRA and CDR2 is YSYEKL. A word on this clone: Its antigen is as yet unknown.

Some clones are missing from TCRdb's copy, which holds only in-frame ones; the method was immunoSEQ multiplex PCR. The table lists over 65,000 clones, roughly 90% of them singletons. Study-level findings and limits: Spike regions recognized by vaccine-associated CD4 TCRs spanned the protein, led by 160-218 and 743-854. Repertoire sampling was restricted to post-peak T cell response timepoints.

V usage is TRBV4-1 and J usage is TRBJ2-1; TRBD2 agrees at 8 bases. Material: peripheral blood, obtained on day 0 of AZD1222 vaccination. This sequence was found in an adult in good health. CDR3 bases: TGCGCCAGCAGCCAACGCTTGACTAGCGAATCCTACAATGAGCAGTTCTTC. This gives the protein CASSQRLTSESYNEQFF.